The 22 T cell receptor beta chains reported below all come from one sample, sequenced in a study of cytomegalovirus exposure and HLA in healthy donors (dated by TCRdb to 2015 to 2018). Library method: the immunoSEQ multiplex PCR assay. TCRdb limited this immuneACCESS table to in-frame rearrangements with V and J called. A share of clones is missing; checked studies link under half to unresolved V genes, and the rest is unexplained. In this sample the table shows 160,000 or so clones, 88% of which occur a single time. Approximately 3.1% of the sample lies in the top ten. Sequences were obtained from PBMCs. The receptors shown here come from a man aged 18 to 30 in good health and CMV-seronegative.

This rearrangement joins TRBV30 to TRBJ1-6; 10 bases match TRBD1. CDR1 is GTSNPN and CDR2 is SVGIG in the germline V gene (reference sequence). J was trimmed by 1 base and V by 8 bases; bases with no gene match: 11. The CDR3 covers 17 residues. The CDR3 DNA sequence: TGTGCCCGGGGACAGGGGTATGGAGAGTCCTATAATTCACCCCTCCACTTT. As protein: CARGQGYGESYNSPLHF.

The V and J genes are TRBV30 and TRBJ2-1, with a tentative D call TRBD1 (6 bases). Germline CDR1 is GTSNPN and CDR2 is SVGIG (reference sequence). Trimming pared 0 bases from V and 10 bases from J, leaving 7 bases between. The CDR3 contains 11 residues. CDR3: CAWSVGGEQFF. The DNA of the CDR3 is TGTGCCTGGAGTGTAGGGGGAGAGCAGTTCTTC.

The chain couples TRBV7-2 to TRBJ1-2; 10 nucleotides match TRBD1. The CDR3 has 16 residues. The germline V gene encodes CDR1 SGHTA and CDR2 FQGNSA. The V segment lost 5 bases and the J segment 0 bases; nucleotides outside the gene matches: 6. CDR3 nucleotide sequence: TGTGCCAGCAGCCGGACAGGGGGAAGAGCTAACTATGGCTACACCTTC. It is translated as CASSRTGGRANYGYTF. Full variable domain (rest looked up from reference TRBV7-2 and TRBJ1-2): GAGVSQSPSNKVTEKGKDVELRCDPISGHTALYWYRQSLGQGLEFLIYFQGNSAPDKSGLPSDRFSAERTGGSVSTLTIQRTQQEDSAVYLCASSRTGGRANYGYTFGSGTRLTVV.

The rearrangement uses TRBV25-1 and TRBJ2-2; 10 bases align to TRBD2. The CDR3 length is 15 residues. CDR1 is MGHDK and CDR2 is SYGVNS in the germline V gene. CDR3 coding DNA: TGTGCGCGGCCCTCTAGCGGGGGCTACGCCGGGGAGCTGTTTTTT. Its protein product is CARPSSGGYAGELFF.

This clone was counted once. This sequence joins TRBV28 and TRBJ2-1, with 11 bases identical to TRBD2. CDR1 MDHEN and CDR2 SYDVKM come from the germline V gene. V lost 5 bases to trimming and J lost 8 bases; unmatched junction nucleotides: 14. The CDR3 consists of 17 residues. CDR3 residues: CASSTDSGRADVDEQFF. The DNA for the CDR3 is TGTGCCAGCAGTACCGATAGCGGGAGGGCCGATGTCGATGAGCAGTTCTTC.

The chain uses TRBV4-1 and TRBJ1-5; TRBD1 is a possible D gene (5 bases). Germline loops: CDR1 MGHRA, CDR2 YSYEKL. This CDR3 has 14 amino acids. Trimming pared 0 bases from V and 4 bases from J, leaving 7 bases between. The CDR3 DNA is TGCGCCAGCAGCCAAGAGGGGGGGAATCAGCCCCAGCATTTT. Protein product: CASSQEGGNQPQHF.

The J gene is TRBJ2-4, the V gene TRBV28, with D maybe TRBD1 (8 bases). V lost 2 bases and J 8 bases, leaving 10 bases between the germline ends. Looked up from germline, CDR1 is MDHEN and CDR2 is SYDVKM. CDR3 size: 13 residues. CDR3 sequence reads: CASSLTGGDIQYF. CDR3 sequence (DNA): TGTGCCAGCAGTTTAACAGGGGGGGACATTCAGTACTTC.

The chain joins TRBV6-6 to TRBJ1-1; tentative D call: TRBD1 (5 bases). The CDR3 contains 14 residues. The V gene's germline CDR1 is MNHNY and CDR2 SVGAGI (reference sequence). V gave up 6 bases and J gave up 3 bases, with 14 bases separating them. The CDR3 coding sequence is TGTGCCAGCAGCACTGCGGGGGGGGACACTGAAGCTTTCTTT. Its translation is CASSTAGGDTEAFF.

V is TRBV4-1 and J is TRBJ2-1; maybe TRBD2 (6 bases). V was pared by 4 bases and J by 5 bases, with 21 bases between. The CDR3 runs to 17 residues. Per the germline V gene, CDR1 is MGHRA and CDR2 is YSYEKL. CDR3 residues: CASSRISLAAQDNEQFF. As DNA, the CDR3 is TGCGCCAGCAGCCGCATTTCGTTAGCGGCACAGGACAATGAGCAGTTCTTC.

The V and J genes are TRBV7-9 and TRBJ2-2; no clear D. Trimming cost V 5 bases and J 2 bases, with 12 bases left between them. There are 15 residues in the CDR3. The germline gives CDR1 SEHNR, CDR2 FQNEAQ (reference sequence). Here the CDR3 reads CASSPPGSNTGELFF. CDR3 bases: TGTGCCAGCAGCCCACCCGGGTCTAACACCGGGGAGCTGTTTTTT.

The rearrangement uses TRBV19 and TRBJ2-5; no clear D gene. The germline CDR1 and CDR2 sequences are LNHDA and SQIVND (reference sequence). The length of the CDR3 is 13 residues. V dropped 9 bases and J dropped 1 base, with 12 bases sitting between them. CDR3 sequence (DNA): TGTGCCAGGGTATGGCCTTCCCAAGAGACCCAGTACTTC. It translates to CARVWPSQETQYF. The full variable domain, in which reference TRBV19 and TRBJ2-5 provide the parts outside the CDR3, is DGGITQSPKYLFRKEGQNVTLSCEQNLNHDAMYWYRQDPGQGLRLIYYSQIVNDFQKGDIAEGYSVSREKKESFPLTVTSAQKNPTAFYLCARVWPSQETQYFGPGTRLLVL.

The chain has TRBV28 and TRBJ2-2; 7 nucleotides align to TRBD1. Germline trimming cut 4 bases from V and 3 bases from J; bases unmatched to any gene: 5. CDR3 length: 15 residues. Germline CDR1 MDHEN, CDR2 SYDVKM. The CDR3 sequence is CASSSGQDYTGELFF. The CDR3 DNA is TGTGCCAGCAGTTCCGGACAGGATTACACCGGGGAGCTGTTTTTT.

V and J are TRBV6-1 and TRBJ2-1, with D possibly being TRBD2 (6 bases). Trimming stripped 4 bases from V and 5 bases from J, with 9 bases between. The CDR3 loop spans 13 amino acids. Germline values: CDR1 MNHNS, CDR2 SASEGT. Here the CDR3 reads CASSVRENNEQFF. CDR3 DNA: TGTGCCAGCAGTGTCCGGGAGAACAATGAGCAGTTCTTC.

This chain uses TRBV2 with TRBJ1-5; 7 nucleotides match TRBD1. Germline V lookup: CDR1 SNHLY, CDR2 FYNNEI. Losses at the gene ends were 7 bases for V and 4 bases for J; bases not matched to a gene: 10. The length of the CDR3 is 15 residues. The CDR3 region is CASTRDRAVNQPQHF. CDR3 nucleotide sequence: TGTGCCAGCACTAGGGACAGAGCCGTAAATCAGCCCCAGCATTTT.

CDR3: CATPGVSGNTIYF. DNA for the CDR3: TGTGCCACCCCGGGTGTCTCTGGAAACACCATATATTTT. This rearrangement joins TRBV7-9 to TRBJ1-3, with D unclear. The CDR3 runs to 13 residues. V was cut by 10 bases and J by 0 bases, with 10 bases left in between. The germline V gene encodes CDR1 SEHNR and CDR2 FQNEAQ (reference sequence).

J is TRBJ2-7 and V is TRBV7-2, with 12 bases that match TRBD2. CDR3 length equals 17 residues. The germline gives CDR1 SGHTA, CDR2 FQGNSA. The ends lost 0 bases at V and 7 bases at J; junction bases unmatched: 10. The CDR3 spells CASSLASGLAGPSEQYF. DNA of the CDR3: TGTGCCAGCAGCTTAGCATCCGGACTAGCGGGGCCGTCGGAGCAGTACTTC.

The chain links TRBV19 to TRBJ2-2; tentatively, D is TRBD2 (5 bases). The CDR3 consists of 14 residues. Germline CDR1 reads LNHDA; CDR2 reads SQIVND (reference sequence). Deletions cut 8 bases from V and 3 bases from J, with 13 bases between. CDR3 bases: TGTGCCAGTGGCCCGACGAGGGACACCGGGGAGCTGTTTTTT. Protein product: CASGPTRDTGELFF.

The V gene is TRBV5-1, the J gene TRBJ1-2; 8 nucleotides match TRBD1. Germline CDR1 SGHRS, CDR2 YFSETQ. CDR3 size: 16 residues. Trimming removed 5 bases from V and 3 bases from J; junction bases left unmatched: 12. The CDR3 DNA sequence: TGCGCCAGCAGTGATTCCGACAGGGGAAGCGACTATGGCTACACCTTC. It encodes CASSDSDRGSDYGYTF.

The genes are TRBV28 and TRBJ2-5; perhaps TRBD2 as D (5 bases). CDR3 length equals 14 residues. V was shortened by 8 bases and J by 2 bases, with 15 bases between the two germline ends. Germline CDR1 reads MDHEN; CDR2 reads SYDVKM. CDR3 DNA: TGTGCCAGCGGTGAGGGAAGCTTACAAGAGACCCAGTACTTC. This encodes CASGEGSLQETQYF.

By sample share, this clone is medium-sized. V gene TRBV6-4 combines with J gene TRBJ2-5; TRBD1 might be the D (6 bases). Germline CDR1 MRHNA, CDR2 SNTAGT. V lost 0 bases and J lost 2, with 10 bases in between. The length of the CDR3 is 15 residues. The CDR3 bases are TGTGCCAGCAGTGACTCTGCCGGGACACAAGAGACCCAGTACTTC. As protein: CASSDSAGTQETQYF.

V is TRBV11-2 and J is TRBJ1-3, with D perhaps TRBD1 (6 bases). CDR1 is SGHAT and CDR2 is FQNNGV in the germline V gene. The CDR3 is 17 amino acids. V was clipped by 1 base and J by 1 base, with 14 bases between them. CDR3 sequence reads: CASSLGWAGASGNTIYF. In DNA form, the CDR3 reads TGTGCCAGCAGCTTAGGTTGGGCAGGGGCTTCTGGAAACACCATATATTTT.

The V call is TRBV4-2, the J call TRBJ2-7, with 10 bases that match TRBD2. Germline values: CDR1 LGHNA, CDR2 YNFKEQ. Unmatched junction bases numbered 0, after V lost 1 base and J lost 0 bases. The CDR3 loop spans 15 amino acids. CDR3 sequence (DNA): TGTGCCAGCAGCCAAGCTAGCGGGAGCTCCTACGAGCAGTACTTC. This translates into CASSQASGSSYEQYF.